The 20 T cell receptor beta chains presented below share a single source sample, sequenced in a study of T cells after yellow fever vaccination (dated by TCRdb to the late 2010s). What the treatment or condition label conveys for this sample: live attenuated yellow fever vaccine strain. The receptor library was made with 5' RACE. Sequenced on an Illumina HiSeq 2500. Using fastp trimming at Q25 and MiXCR clonotype assembly, TCRdb reanalyzed the public sequencing data and kept in-frame beta chains. When rows share a CDR3 protein, they turn into one entry using the most common DNA and genes. Recorded for this sample are some 560,000 distinct CDR3 sequences; around 17% of them occurred a single time. The leading ten clones occupy roughly 17% of the sample. The sequencing used PBMCs, collected roughly 5 days after the first yellow fever vaccination. Source of these receptors: a man aged 18 to 35 who received the YFV17D yellow fever vaccine.

This clonotype was counted between two and nine times. The rearrangement uses TRBV4-1 and TRBJ2-7; 8 nucleotides line up with TRBD1. Trimming cost V 3 bases and J 4 bases; bases outside gene matches: 5. The CDR3 consists of 14 residues. Germline V CDR1 and CDR2: MGHRA, YSYEKL. The CDR3 sequence is CASSHRTGNYEQYV. CDR3 DNA sequence: TGCGCCAGCAGCCACCGGACAGGGAATTACGAGCAGTACGTC.

This clonotype was detected a few times. This chain joins TRBV29-1 and TRBJ1-5; D uncertain. The CDR3 sequence is 12 residues long. Germline lookup yields CDR1 SQVTM and CDR2 ANQGSEA. V lost 7 bases and J lost 4, with 11 bases in between. CDR3 in DNA: TGCAGCGCGAGTTGGGGAAATCAGCCCCAGCATTTT. This codes for CSASWGNQPQHF.

The chain combines TRBV5-4 with TRBJ1-1; no firm D call. The germline V gene has CDR1 SGHNT and CDR2 YYREEE (reference sequence). V was clipped by 3 bases and J by 6 bases, with 21 bases between them. CDR3 length: 16 residues. The CDR3: CASSSPNIGRMAEAFF. In nucleotides, the CDR3 is TGTGCCAGCAGCTCCCCTAATATAGGGAGGATGGCTGAAGCTTTCTTT.

The V and J genes are TRBV4-1 and TRBJ2-7; 9 nucleotides line up with TRBD1. Per germline, CDR1 MGHRA and CDR2 YSYEKL. CDR3 length: 14 amino acids. Trimming cost V 3 bases and J 5 bases; bases outside gene matches: 5. The CDR3 sequence: CASSQGDRAHEQYF. DNA of the CDR3: TGCGCCAGCAGCCAGGGGGACAGGGCCCACGAGCAGTACTTC.

This clonotype has more than one count but fewer than ten. This sequence joins TRBV4-1 and TRBJ2-3; 8 bases align to TRBD2. Germline V gives CDR1 MGHRA, CDR2 YSYEKL. The CDR3 loop spans 16 amino acids. With V trimmed by 0 bases and J by 2 bases, 4 bases remained unmatched. CDR3 nucleotide sequence: TGCGCCAGCAGCCAAGATGAACTAGCGGTCACAGATACGCAGTATTTT. This codes for CASSQDELAVTDTQYF.

This clonotype turned up a few times. The rearrangement uses TRBV7-9 and TRBJ1-5; D is possibly TRBD1 (5 bases). The V end was cut by 5 bases, the J end by 2 bases, with 10 bases between. Germline assignment: CDR1 SEHNR and CDR2 FQNEAQ (reference sequence). The CDR3 covers 14 residues. The CDR3 sequence: CASSPTQGNQPQHF. CDR3 nucleotide sequence: TGTGCCAGCAGCCCCACACAGGGCAATCAGCCCCAGCATTTT. Combining the CDR3 with reference TRBV7-9 and TRBJ1-5 gives the whole variable domain DTGVSQNPRHKITKRGQNVTFRCDPISEHNRLYWYRQTLGQGPEFLTYFQNEAQLEKSRLLSDRFSAERPKGSFSTLEIQRTEQGDSAMYLCASSPTQGNQPQHFGDGTRLSIL.

This clonotype has a handful of counts. The chain combines TRBV12-3 or TRBV12-4 with TRBJ2-7; possibly TRBD1 for D (6 bases). Trimming removed 6 bases at V and 0 bases at J, with 21 bases between. CDR3 length equals 17 residues. Here the CDR3 DNA reads TGTGCCAGCAGCCTATCCTTCGGGACACCACACTCCTACGAGCAGTACTTC. As protein: CASSLSFGTPHSYEQYF.

The CDR3 sequence: CASSYGGNYNEQFF. The CDR3 nucleotides read TGTGCCAGCAGTTACGGGGGTAACTACAATGAGCAGTTCTTC. The gene calls are TRBV6-2 or TRBV6-3 and TRBJ2-1; D possibly matches TRBD1 or TRBD2 (5 bases each). Per germline, CDR1 MNHEY and CDR2 SVGEGT. This CDR3 region has 14 residues. Between the trimmed V and J ends, which lost 2 bases and 3 bases, there was a span of 8 bases.

This chain connects TRBV6-5 to TRBJ2-3; D perhaps matches TRBD1 (5 bases). Trimming pared 0 bases from V and 0 bases from J, leaving 16 bases between. CDR3 length: 18 amino acids. Germline V CDR1 and CDR2: MNHEY, SVGAGI. CDR3 DNA sequence: TGTGCCAGCAGTTACTCCCCCCAGGACATAACTAGCACAGATACGCAGTATTTT. Its protein product is CASSYSPQDITSTDTQYF.

The rearrangement links TRBV6-2 or TRBV6-3 to TRBJ2-1; 12 bases fit TRBD2. Germline V CDR1 and CDR2: MNHEY, SVGEGT. The CDR3 runs 17 residues. V was clipped by 0 bases and J by 8 bases; unmatched bases: 8. Here the CDR3 DNA reads TGTGCCAGCAGTTACTCGACACCGCTAGCGGGGGGGCATGAGCAGTTCTTC. This translates into CASSYSTPLAGGHEQFF.

This clonotype has a count of ten or more. The gene calls are TRBV20-1 and TRBJ2-7; 9 bases fit TRBD2. The CDR3 sequence is 15 residues long. The junction had 4 bases not matched to a gene; V was cut back by 1 base and J by 0 bases. CDR1 DFQATT and CDR2 SNEGSKA come from the germline V gene (reference sequence). The CDR3 region is CSARGLAGSSYEQYF. The CDR3 DNA reads TGCAGTGCTAGAGGCCTAGCGGGGAGCTCCTACGAGCAGTACTTC.

This clonotype has just a few counts. V usage is TRBV4-2 and J usage is TRBJ2-3; TRBD2 agrees at 8 bases. The V gene end was trimmed by 5 bases and the J gene end by 4 bases; junction bases not matched to a gene: 11. Germline V gene sequence: CDR1 LGHNA, CDR2 YNFKEQ. The CDR3 contains 16 residues. This CDR3 is CASSLPHGGDADTQYF. The CDR3, as DNA: TGTGCCAGCAGCTTGCCACACGGGGGGGACGCAGATACGCAGTATTTT.

The chain has TRBV7-2 and TRBJ1-2; 8 bases align to TRBD1. The trim removed 5 bases at V and 5 bases at J, leaving 10 bases unmatched. CDR3 length equals 15 residues. Germline loops: CDR1 SGHTA, CDR2 FQGNSA. DNA of the CDR3: TGTGCCAGCAGCCGTCCGGGACAGGCACTATATGGCTACACCTTC. This encodes CASSRPGQALYGYTF.

This clonotype came up a few times. The chain couples TRBV7-2 to TRBJ2-2; 12 bases agree with TRBD2. V shed 3 bases, J shed 8 bases, and the junction held 4 bases outside the gene matches. Germline V CDR1 and CDR2: SGHTA, FQGNSA. CDR3 size: 15 residues. CDR3 coding DNA: TGTGCCAGCAGCTTCCCCGGGACTAGCGGGGGGGAGCTGTTTTTT. Translating gives CASSFPGTSGGELFF. The full variable domain, its missing parts supplied by reference TRBV7-2 and TRBJ2-2, is GAGVSQSPSNKVTEKGKDVELRCDPISGHTALYWYRQSLGQGLEFLIYFQGNSAPDKSGLPSDRFSAERTGGSVSTLTIQRTQQEDSAVYLCASSFPGTSGGELFFGEGSRLTVL.

The chain has TRBV5-5 and TRBJ1-2; unclear D gene. V dropped 2 bases and J dropped 4 bases, with 9 bases sitting between them. In germline, CDR1 is SGHKS, CDR2 YYEKEE (reference sequence). The CDR3 consists of 13 residues. The CDR3 reads CASSFGRTYGYTF. CDR3 DNA sequence: TGTGCCAGCAGCTTTGGACGGACCTATGGCTACACCTTC. Supplemented by reference TRBV5-5 and TRBJ1-2, the full variable domain reads DAGVTQSPTHLIKTRGQQVTLRCSPISGHKSVSWYQQVLGQGPQFIFQYYEKEERGRGNFPDRFSARQFPNYSSELNVNALLLGDSALYLCASSFGRTYGYTFGSGTRLTVV.

The V and J genes are TRBV7-2 and TRBJ2-1; perhaps TRBD2 as D (5 bases). CDR1 is SGHTA, CDR2 FQGNSA, per germline. The V end lost 4 bases, the J end lost 5 bases, and 15 bases lay between the germline ends. The CDR3 consists of 15 residues. The CDR3 region is CASSWAGIANNEQFF. The CDR3 DNA reads as TGTGCCAGCAGCTGGGCGGGTATTGCAAACAATGAGCAGTTCTTC.

The J gene is TRBJ2-5, the V gene TRBV12-3 or TRBV12-4; tentatively, D is TRBD2 (6 bases). This CDR3 has 14 amino acids. The V gene lost 1 base and the J gene lost 5 bases, with 11 bases spanning the gap. CDR3 DNA sequence: TGTGCCAGCAGTTTAGTGGTTCGGGGGGAGACCCAGTACTTC. Protein sequence: CASSLVVRGETQYF.

This clonotype was counted only a few times. V gene TRBV12-3 or TRBV12-4 combines with J gene TRBJ1-5, with TRBD1 matching over 7 bases. The CDR3 runs to 14 residues. Trimming cost V 10 bases and J 3 bases; bases outside gene matches: 9. CDR3 nucleotides: TGTGCCACCCTGGGACAGACCGCCAATCAGCCCCAGCATTTT. It yields the protein CATLGQTANQPQHF.

The chain recombines TRBV12-3 or TRBV12-4 with TRBJ2-6; D is unclear. CDR3 length equals 15 residues. V was cut by 4 bases and J by 0 bases, with 7 bases left in between. CDR3 sequence: CASSWEPSGANVLTF. The CDR3 DNA follows: TGTGCCAGCAGTTGGGAACCCTCTGGGGCCAACGTCCTGACTTTC.

This clonotype was counted many times. It is likely a read error, because the conserved phenylalanine at the end of the CDR3 is missing. It is unclear where the CDR3 begins or ends on the DNA, so no DNA is shown, and the CDR3 is as TCRdb lists it. The rearrangement joins TRBV5-1 to TRBJ2-3; TRBD2, the table's D call, lacks a check against the DNA. Germline V gene lookup returns CDR1 SGHRS and CDR2 YFSETQ. A total of 12 residues make up the CDR3, ends included. CDR3 sequence reads: CASSLDGGLADI.